This is a list of T cell receptor beta chains from one sample in a study of cytomegalovirus exposure and HLA in healthy donors. Assay: immunoSEQ multiplex PCR; the TCRdb copy retains only in-frame clones and omits some. The data show some 180,000 clones, approximately 84% seen once. The sequenced sample was PBMCs. The receptors come from a female donor in good health and CMV-seronegative. Both conserved end residues are trimmed from each CDR3.

>TRBV11-2
ASSLSGAQNTEAF
>TRBV25-1
ASSEWGGQGSNEQF
>TRBV4-1
ASSPRNRAVGELF
>TRBV7-9
ASSPPGQGHNEQF
>TRBV27
ASSPGGGRFEQY
>TRBV7-2
ASSLNLRTSLNTDTQY
>TRBV10-3
AIRPSGGHPF
>TRBV27
ASSRGGLAVDEQY
>TRBV5-1
ASSLARGAGEQY
>TRBV15
ATSPSSRGPSEKLF
>TRBV5-1
ASSLGQSSYEQY
>TRBV7-9
ASSPPGGSYEQY
>TRBV29-1
SARPGQGLHEQY
>TRBV18
ASSRTSGSSYEQY
>TRBV1
TPHYGSYEQY